The 15 T cell receptor beta chains below come from one sample, sequenced in a study of technical replicates of blood from a handful of donors. The table came from immunoSEQ multiplex PCR; TCRdb's copy has only in-frame clones and leaves some out. Of 60,000 to 90,000 clones listed, 95% are singletons. The specimen was T cells isolated from PBMCs. These receptors were taken from a human donor in good health.

This clone was seen just once. This sequence joins TRBV2 and TRBJ1-2; D is unclear. The CDR3 is 17 amino acids. V dropped 7 bases and J dropped 8 bases, with 29 bases sitting between them. Germline assignment: CDR1 SNHLY and CDR2 FYNNEI. The CDR3: CASTPRESESWAWGYTF. The CDR3 nucleotides read TGTGCCAGCACCCCTCGGGAGTCCGAATCCTGGGCGTGGGGCTACACCTTC. Full variable domain (outside the CDR3, taken from reference TRBV2 and TRBJ1-2): EPEVTQTPSHQVTQMGQEVILRCVPISNHLYFYWYRQILGQKVEFLVSFYNNEISEKSEIFDDQFSVERPDGSNFTLKIRSTKLEDSAMYFCASTPRESESWAWGYTFGSGTRLTVV.

This clone was observed a few times. The chain is built from TRBV29-1 and TRBJ2-2; no definite D call. Germline V lookup: CDR1 SQVTM, CDR2 ANQGSEA. Trimming pared 2 bases from V and 7 bases from J, leaving 11 bases between. The CDR3 loop spans 13 amino acids. CDR3 sequence: CSVESPVNGELFF. CDR3 nucleotides: TGCAGCGTTGAATCGCCGGTTAACGGGGAGCTGTTTTTT.

This chain connects TRBV19 to TRBJ2-3, with TRBD1 matching 7 bases. The J segment lost 3 bases and the V segment lost 6 bases, leaving 6 bases of the junction unmatched. The V gene's germline CDR1 is LNHDA and CDR2 SQIVND (reference sequence). The CDR3 is 14 residues long. The CDR3 coding sequence is TGTGCCAGTAGCAACAGGGACAGTACAGATACGCAGTATTTT. As protein: CASSNRDSTDTQYF.

This clone was seen only once. CDR3 residues: CASNKGQGRELFF. In nucleotides, the CDR3 is TGTGCCAGCAACAAAGGACAGGGGAGGGAGCTGTTTTTT. The chain is built from TRBV6-5 and TRBJ2-2; 9 bases are shared with TRBD1. Germline CDR1 and CDR2: MNHEY and SVGAGI. This CDR3 spans 13 amino acids. V shed 7 bases, J shed 9 bases, and the junction held 6 bases outside the gene matches.

The chain employs TRBV11-1 and TRBJ2-7, with 7 bases fitting TRBD2. The germline V gene has CDR1 SGHAT and CDR2 FQDESV (reference sequence). The J segment lost 4 bases and the V segment lost 5 bases, leaving 8 bases of the junction unmatched. This CDR3 region has 14 residues. The CDR3 sequence is CASSPRDYRYEQYF. The CDR3 region has the DNA TGTGCCAGCAGCCCTAGGGACTACAGATACGAGCAGTACTTC. Together with reference TRBV11-1 and TRBJ2-7, the CDR3 gives the full variable domain: EAEVAQSPRYKITEKSQAVAFWCDPISGHATLYWYRQILGQGPELLVQFQDESVVDDSQLPKDRFSAERLKGVDSTLKIQPAELGDSAMYLCASSPRDYRYEQYFGPGTRLTVT.

The chain employs TRBV27 and TRBJ1-1; D might be TRBD1 (5 bases). Germline assignment: CDR1 MNHEY and CDR2 SMNVEV (reference sequence). Deletions cut 3 bases from V and 0 bases from J, with 8 bases between. This CDR3 has 14 residues. The CDR3 coding sequence is TGTGCCAGCAGTTTTGCAGGGATGAACACTGAAGCTTTCTTT. Protein sequence: CASSFAGMNTEAFF.

This chain joins TRBV6-1 and TRBJ2-3; tentatively, D is TRBD1 (6 bases). V lost 6 bases to trimming and J lost 4 bases, with 17 bases between them. This CDR3 has 15 residues. Per the germline V gene, CDR1 is MNHNS and CDR2 is SASEGT. CDR3 in DNA: TGTGCCAGCAGAGGGGACACCGGCTTCCCAGATACGCAGTATTTT. It yields the protein CASRGDTGFPDTQYF.

V is TRBV2 and J is TRBJ1-2, with D possibly matching TRBD1 (6 bases). Germline V lookup: CDR1 SNHLY, CDR2 FYNNEI. V was shortened by 6 bases and J by 2 bases, with 13 bases between the two germline ends. CDR3 length: 14 amino acids. CDR3 bases: TGTGCCAGCAGCCCACAGGGTATAAACTATGGCTACACCTTC. Translating it yields CASSPQGINYGYTF. Based on the CDR3 plus reference TRBV2 and TRBJ1-2, the full variable domain is EPEVTQTPSHQVTQMGQEVILRCVPISNHLYFYWYRQILGQKVEFLVSFYNNEISEKSEIFDDQFSVERPDGSNFTLKIRSTKLEDSAMYFCASSPQGINYGYTFGSGTRLTVV.

V gene TRBV28 combines with J gene TRBJ2-7; possible D gene TRBD1, 5 bases. This CDR3 comprises 15 residues. Between the trimmed V and J ends, which lost 3 bases and 6 bases, there was a span of 18 bases. Germline values: CDR1 MDHEN, CDR2 SYDVKM. The CDR3 loop reads CASSFLGRSPSEQYF. The CDR3 DNA sequence: TGTGCCAGCAGTTTCCTGGGGCGGTCCCCCTCCGAGCAGTACTTC.

The chain uses TRBV28 and TRBJ1-4; 10 bases map to TRBD1. Germline V gene sequence: CDR1 MDHEN, CDR2 SYDVKM. V was pared by 6 bases and J by 8 bases, with 18 bases of the junction left unmatched. This CDR3 contains 18 residues. CDR3 nucleotides: TGTGCCAGCAGGGTCCGGGACAGGGGTAATTTGGGCACCGAAAAACTGTTTTTT. It encodes CASRVRDRGNLGTEKLFF.

The V call is TRBV28, the J call TRBJ1-2; 9 nucleotides agree with TRBD1. Germline CDR1 MDHEN, CDR2 SYDVKM. CDR3 length: 14 amino acids. The V gene end was trimmed by 5 bases and the J gene end by 6 bases; junction bases not matched to a gene: 7. CDR3 protein: CASSVTGGVNGYTF. The CDR3 DNA sequence: TGTGCCAGCAGTGTGACAGGGGGGGTTAATGGCTACACCTTC.

The chain joins TRBV7-6 to TRBJ2-1; D is ambiguous. The germline CDR1 and CDR2 sequences are SGHVS and FNYEAQ. The CDR3 loop spans 16 amino acids. V shed 2 bases and J shed 0 bases, with 11 bases lying between them. The CDR3 DNA reads as TGTGCCAGCAGCTTAAATTCGGCTAGCTCCTACAATGAGCAGTTCTTC. Translating it yields CASSLNSASSYNEQFF.

This chain connects TRBV19 to TRBJ1-6; 7 bases align to TRBD1. The CDR3 runs 14 residues. Germline lookup yields CDR1 LNHDA and CDR2 SQIVND (reference sequence). V lost 4 bases, J lost 5 bases, and 2 bases stayed unmatched. CDR3 protein: CASSRDRDNSPLHF. The CDR3 DNA reads TGTGCCAGTAGTAGAGACAGGGATAATTCACCCCTCCACTTT. Supplemented by reference TRBV19 and TRBJ1-6, the full variable domain reads DGGITQSPKYLFRKEGQNVTLSCEQNLNHDAMYWYRQDPGQGLRLIYYSQIVNDFQKGDIAEGYSVSREKKESFPLTVTSAQKNPTAFYLCASSRDRDNSPLHFGNGTRLTVT.

The chain has TRBV25-1 and TRBJ2-1, with TRBD1 matching 11 bases. Germline V lookup: CDR1 MGHDK, CDR2 SYGVNS. The V segment lost 2 bases and the J segment 5 bases; nucleotides outside the gene matches: 5. The CDR3 contains 16 residues. In nucleotides, the CDR3 is TGTGCCAGCAGTGAACGGACAGGGGGCATCCACAATGAGCAGTTCTTC. Translating it yields CASSERTGGIHNEQFF.

The chain links TRBV4-1 to TRBJ2-5, with a weak D call TRBD2 (5 bases). Germline values: CDR1 MGHRA, CDR2 YSYEKL. V was pared by 1 base and J by 5 bases, with 8 bases between. CDR3 length: 13 residues. Here the CDR3 DNA reads TGCGCCAGCAGCCAAGGGGAGTGGGAGACCCAGTACTTC. This sequence encodes CASSQGEWETQYF.